This T cell receptor (beta chain) was recorded in a study of graft-versus-host responses after intestinal transplantation. TCRdb's table, derived via immunoSEQ multiplex PCR, lists solely in-frame clones and lacks some. This table holds approximately 11,000 clones, over 60% found once. With 0 bases removed from V and 7 bases from J, the gap between germline ends came to 5 bases. CDR3 length: 11 residues. Germline assignment: CDR1 SGHRS and CDR2 YFSETQ. Findings of the study overall: Investigators detected GvH clones in recipient marrow, with some emerging earlier in ileum or blood.

A remark on this clone: Its specificity is not known.

The sample was PBMCs, taken 494 days after intestinal transplant. This chain joins TRBV5-1 and TRBJ2-7, with no clear D. The TCR comes from a human patient who received an intestinal transplant, so some T cells may come from the graft donor. The CDR3 DNA reads TGCGCCAGCAGCTTGGCTCGGGAGCAGTACTTC. Amino acids: CASSLAREQYF.